These 24 T cell receptor beta chains share one sample of origin, sequenced in a study of shared clonotypes between healthy human individuals. Generated by immunoSEQ multiplex PCR, the TCRdb table keeps only in-frame clones and is missing some. The table lists about 1 million clones, about 74% of them singletons, with nearly 1.5% in the top ten. The sample was memory CD4+ T cells sorted from blood. Subset specified: CD45RA-negative fraction. These receptors were obtained from a man younger than 35 in good health.

This clone came up a few times. The V call is TRBV5-5, the J call TRBJ2-7; the match to TRBD1 covers 9 bases. J was trimmed by 0 bases and V by 1 base; bases with no gene match: 11. Germline assignment: CDR1 SGHKS and CDR2 YYEKEE (reference sequence). CDR3 length: 18 residues. As DNA, the CDR3 is TGTGCCAGCAGCTTGTCCTTCAATAAGGGACAGGGCTCCTACGAGCAGTACTTC. This codes for CASSLSFNKGQGSYEQYF.

Worth noting for this clone: Within the sample, other DNA sequences also encode this same CDR3. The chain has TRBV15 and TRBJ2-7, with D perhaps being TRBD1 or TRBD2 (5 bases each). This CDR3 spans 13 amino acids. CDR1 and CDR2 (germline): LNHNV, YYDKDF (reference sequence). V gave up 9 bases and J gave up 2 bases, with 14 bases separating them. The CDR3 nucleotides read TGTGCCACATCCCGGGACCCAGCCTACGAGCAGTACTTC. It translates to CATSRDPAYEQYF.

This clone has just a few counts. The V and J genes are TRBV10-3 and TRBJ1-2; 8 nucleotides line up with TRBD1. The germline V gene has CDR1 ENHRY and CDR2 SYGVKD. After removal of 6 bases from V and 3 bases from J, the junction contained 6 bases not matched to a gene. The length of the CDR3 is 14 residues. In DNA form, the CDR3 reads TGTGCCATCAGACCCACAGGGGGAGACTATGGCTACACCTTC. It codes for CAIRPTGGDYGYTF.

The chain has TRBV18 and TRBJ2-5; D call uncertain. Trimming took off 0 bases at V and 4 bases at J, with 12 bases between the two ends. CDR1 is KGHSH and CDR2 is LQKENI in the germline V gene. The CDR3 loop spans 15 amino acids. CDR3 sequence reads: CASSPPVASLETQYF. The CDR3 DNA reads TGTGCCAGCTCACCACCGGTGGCTAGTCTAGAGACCCAGTACTTC.

A remark on this clone: The sample contains more than one DNA sequence encoding this CDR3. V gene TRBV7-9 combines with J gene TRBJ2-7; D gene uncertain. Trimming took 1 base from V and 4 from J, leaving 5 bases between them. CDR3 length equals 12 residues. Per germline, CDR1 SEHNR and CDR2 FQNEAQ (reference sequence). CDR3 nucleotide sequence: TGTGCCAGCAGCTTAGGTTCGTACGAGCAGTACTTC. Encoded protein: CASSLGSYEQYF.

A remark on this clone: Other DNA sequences from this sample encode an identical CDR3 as well. The chain joins TRBV6-1 to TRBJ1-5; no clear D gene. Germline V lookup: CDR1 MNHNS, CDR2 SASEGT. This CDR3 contains 14 residues. The ends were cut back, 0 bases at V and 7 bases at J, with 10 bases in the middle. The CDR3 sequence is CASSEAQLGQPQHF. The CDR3 nucleotides read TGTGCCAGCAGTGAAGCCCAATTGGGGCAGCCCCAGCATTTT.

This clone showed up many times. This chain uses TRBV4-1 with TRBJ2-5; D is unclear. The CDR3 has 15 residues. V lost 0 bases and J 1 base, leaving 9 bases between the germline ends. Germline V gene lookup returns CDR1 MGHRA and CDR2 YSYEKL. The CDR3 is CASSQDGQLQETQYF. CDR3 DNA: TGCGCCAGCAGCCAAGATGGGCAGCTCCAAGAGACCCAGTACTTC.

The gene calls are TRBV30 and TRBJ1-2, with a weak D call TRBD1 (5 bases). Trimming pared 3 bases from V and 8 bases from J, leaving 16 bases between. This CDR3 is built from 13 residues. Germline lookup yields CDR1 GTSNPN and CDR2 SVGIG (reference sequence). CDR3 nucleotides: TGTGCCTGGAGGGGGGACGGTGTCTCGGGCTACACCTTC. Residues: CAWRGDGVSGYTF.

This chain connects TRBV10-3 to TRBJ2-3; possibly TRBD2 for D (7 bases). Germline V lookup: CDR1 ENHRY, CDR2 SYGVKD. The CDR3 runs 15 residues. V lost 4 bases and J lost 6, with 17 bases in between. The CDR3 nucleotides are TGTGCCATCAGTGCGATCGGCGGGGGCGGGGATACGCAGTATTTT. This encodes CAISAIGGGGDTQYF.

This clone is a singleton in its sample. The sample holds other DNA sequences that translate to the same CDR3. This chain links TRBV6-1 with TRBJ1-5, with 7 bases matching TRBD1. Germline loops: CDR1 MNHNS, CDR2 SASEGT. There are 15 residues in the CDR3. V lost 4 bases and J lost 0; bases outside the gene matches: 3. In DNA, the CDR3 is TGTGCCAGCAGTGCGGGACAGAGTAGCAATCAGCCCCAGCATTTT. This encodes CASSAGQSSNQPQHF.

This chain links TRBV28 with TRBJ1-6; 7 positions match TRBD1. Germline V CDR1 and CDR2: MDHEN, SYDVKM. There are 14 residues in the CDR3. V was pared by 5 bases and J by 14 bases, with 12 bases of the junction left unmatched. Here the CDR3 DNA reads TGTGCCAGCAGTATGGGACAGCTGCTGGTCTCCCTCCACTTT. Translated, it gives CASSMGQLLVSLHF.

The rearrangement joins TRBV19 to TRBJ1-6, with unresolved D. From germline, CDR1 is LNHDA and CDR2 SQIVND (reference sequence). The germline V and J ends were trimmed by 2 bases and 7 bases, with 12 bases remaining between them. The CDR3 runs 15 residues. The chain's CDR3 is CASSISSQSNSPLHF. The CDR3 DNA sequence: TGTGCCAGTAGTATATCGAGCCAGAGCAATTCACCCCTCCACTTT.

The chain links TRBV10-3 to TRBJ1-1; D perhaps matches TRBD1 (5 bases). Germline V gene data show CDR1 as ENHRY and CDR2 as SYGVKD. The V end was cut by 4 bases, the J end by 3 bases, with 9 bases between. The CDR3 covers 13 residues. The CDR3 reads CAISAFRDTEAFF. CDR3 coding DNA: TGTGCCATCAGTGCATTCAGGGACACTGAAGCTTTCTTT.

J is TRBJ2-2 and V is TRBV5-1; 7 nucleotides agree with TRBD2. CDR1 is SGHRS and CDR2 is YFSETQ in the germline V gene. The V and J ends lost 2 bases and 3 bases, in that order; junction bases with no gene match: 7. The CDR3 covers 16 residues. The CDR3 region is CASSFSGRGDTGELFF. As DNA, the CDR3 is TGCGCCAGCAGCTTTAGCGGGCGAGGGGACACCGGGGAGCTGTTTTTT. The complete variable domain, with remaining parts taken from reference TRBV5-1 and TRBJ2-2, reads KAGVTQTPRYLIKTRGQQVTLSCSPISGHRSVSWYQQTPGQGLQFLFEYFSETQRNKGNFPGRFSGRQFSNSRSEMNVSTLELGDSALYLCASSFSGRGDTGELFFGEGSRLTVL.

The chain joins TRBV5-8 to TRBJ1-4, with a weak D call TRBD1 (5 bases). In germline, CDR1 is SGHTS, CDR2 YDEGEE. The CDR3 extends over 15 amino acids. The V end was cut by 3 bases, the J end by 8 bases, with 17 bases between. CDR3 sequence: CASSYGDRNQEKLFF. The CDR3 nucleotides are TGTGCCAGCAGCTACGGTGACAGAAACCAAGAAAAACTGTTTTTT.

This rearrangement joins TRBV5-6 to TRBJ2-5; the D gene is possibly TRBD2 (6 bases). In germline, CDR1 is SGHDT, CDR2 YYEEEE. V was shortened by 6 bases and J by 2 bases, with 14 bases between the two germline ends. This CDR3 region has 14 residues. For the CDR3, the DNA is TGTGCCAGCACCCGGGGGTTCAGACAAGAGACCCAGTACTTC. The encoded protein is CASTRGFRQETQYF.

The chain recombines TRBV5-1 with TRBJ2-2; 9 nucleotides agree with TRBD2. The CDR3 spans 14 residues. Germline CDR1 and CDR2: SGHRS and YFSETQ. V lost 9 bases to trimming and J lost 2 bases; unmatched junction nucleotides: 5. The CDR3 bases are TGCGCCACCGGGACTAGCAGAAACACCGGGGAGCTGTTTTTT. As protein: CATGTSRNTGELFF.

The rearrangement joins TRBV10-3 to TRBJ2-2; tentatively, D is TRBD1 (7 bases). Trimming pared 6 bases from V and 5 bases from J, leaving 25 bases between. The CDR3 runs to 18 residues. Germline V gene lookup returns CDR1 ENHRY and CDR2 SYGVKD. CDR3 coding DNA: TGTGCCATCAGGGGGGGTTCCACAGGGGTAAGAAGAACCGGGGAGCTGTTTTTT. This gives the protein CAIRGGSTGVRRTGELFF.

A single count supports this clone. The chain carries TRBV7-8 and TRBJ2-7; D might be TRBD2 (5 bases). Germline loops: CDR1 SGHVS, CDR2 FQNEAQ. V gave up 3 bases and J gave up 3 bases, with 9 bases separating them. The CDR3 runs to 13 residues. The DNA for the CDR3 is TGTGCCAGCAGCTTCGGGGTCTACTACGAGCAGTACTTC. It translates to CASSFGVYYEQYF.

There are many counts of this clone. The chain uses TRBV9 and TRBJ2-1, with 9 bases aligning to TRBD2. The ends lost 5 bases at V and 5 bases at J; junction bases unmatched: 5. The CDR3 runs 14 residues. CDR1 is SGDLS and CDR2 is YYNGEE in the germline V gene. The CDR3 here is CASSSIAGDNEQFF. The CDR3 bases are TGTGCCAGCAGTTCCATAGCGGGGGACAATGAGCAGTTCTTC.

This sequence joins TRBV30 and TRBJ1-5; D call uncertain. This CDR3 has 14 residues. With 0 bases removed from V and 1 base from J, the gap between germline ends came to 7 bases. Germline loops: CDR1 GTSNPN, CDR2 SVGIG (reference sequence). CDR3 in amino acids: CAWSVDNSNQPQHF. The CDR3 nucleotides are TGTGCCTGGAGTGTAGACAACAGCAATCAGCCCCAGCATTTT.

A few counts support this clone. The chain employs TRBV7-9 and TRBJ1-4, with D hard to call. The V end was cut by 1 base, the J end by 0 bases, with 6 bases between. The CDR3 has 15 residues. CDR1 SEHNR and CDR2 FQNEAQ come from the germline V gene (reference sequence). In DNA, the CDR3 is TGTGCCAGCAGCTTAGGAGAGTCAACTAATGAAAAACTGTTTTTT. Translated, it gives CASSLGESTNEKLFF. Variable domain in full (rest from reference TRBV7-9 and TRBJ1-4): DTGVSQNPRHKITKRGQNVTFRCDPISEHNRLYWYRQTLGQGPEFLTYFQNEAQLEKSRLLSDRFSAERPKGSFSTLEIQRTEQGDSAMYLCASSLGESTNEKLFFGSGTQLSVL.

This clone was found many times. The chain carries TRBV5-8 and TRBJ2-7; 7 bases agree with TRBD1. Germline V CDR1 and CDR2: SGHTS, YDEGEE. Trimming took 7 bases from V and 6 from J; bases not matched to a gene: 13. CDR3 size: 14 residues. The CDR3 loop is CASGYPGQKTEQYF. CDR3 nucleotide sequence: TGTGCCAGCGGGTATCCGGGACAGAAGACCGAGCAGTACTTC. The full variable domain, in which reference TRBV5-8 and TRBJ2-7 provide the parts outside the CDR3, is EAGVTQSPTHLIKTRGQQATLRCSPISGHTSVYWYQQALGLGLQFLLWYDEGEERNRGNFPPRFSGRQFPNYSSELNVNALELEDSALYLCASGYPGQKTEQYFGPGTRLTVT.

The CDR3 bases are TGTGCCAGCAGAGGGGACTTCTACTGGAGTGGCTACACCTTC. Translation: CASRGDFYWSGYTF. This rearrangement joins TRBV6-1 to TRBJ1-2; D is possibly TRBD1 (5 bases). CDR1 is MNHNS and CDR2 is SASEGT in the germline V gene. The V gene lost 6 bases and the J gene lost 7 bases, with 18 bases spanning the gap. The CDR3 has 14 residues.